This entry describes one T cell receptor beta chain. The data were produced by immunoSEQ multiplex PCR, yet TCRdb's version contains in-frame clones alone and is incomplete. The repertoire has roughly 1 million clones, about 75% of them found once; the top ten carry roughly 1.5%. This entry comes from a study of shared clonotypes between healthy human individuals. The TCR was taken from a man aged 18 to 30 in good health. The sequenced sample was memory CD4+ T cells sorted from blood. As to subset: CD45RA-negative fraction.

The CDR3 reads CASSQSQGWDTEAFF. The CDR3 nucleotides are TGCGCCAGCAGCCAATCACAGGGTTGGGACACTGAAGCTTTCTTT. The V gene is TRBV4-3, the J gene TRBJ1-1; a weak D match, TRBD1 (6 bases). Looked up from germline, CDR1 is LGHNA and CDR2 is YSLEER. The CDR3 consists of 15 residues. The germline V and J ends were trimmed by 2 bases and 3 bases, with 13 bases remaining between them.